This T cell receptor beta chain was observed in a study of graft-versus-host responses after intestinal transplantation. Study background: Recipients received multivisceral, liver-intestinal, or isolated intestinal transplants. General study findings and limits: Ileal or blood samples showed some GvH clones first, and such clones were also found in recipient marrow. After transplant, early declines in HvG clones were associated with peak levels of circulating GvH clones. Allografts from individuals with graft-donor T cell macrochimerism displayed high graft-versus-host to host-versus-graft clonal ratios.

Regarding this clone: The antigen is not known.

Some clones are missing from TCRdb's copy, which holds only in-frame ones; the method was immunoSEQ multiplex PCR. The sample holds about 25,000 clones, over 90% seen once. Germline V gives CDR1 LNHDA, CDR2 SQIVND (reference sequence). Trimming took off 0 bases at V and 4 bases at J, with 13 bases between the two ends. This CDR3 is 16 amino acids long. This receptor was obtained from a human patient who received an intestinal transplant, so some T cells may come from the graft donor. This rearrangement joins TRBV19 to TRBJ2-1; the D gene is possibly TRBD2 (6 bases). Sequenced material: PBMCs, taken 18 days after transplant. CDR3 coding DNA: TGTGCCAGTAGTATAGACGGTTGGGGGGATTACAATGAGCAGTTCTTC. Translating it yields CASSIDGWGDYNEQFF.